These T cell receptor beta chains were read from a single sample in a study of blood T cell repertoires in COVID-19. The data were produced by immunoSEQ multiplex PCR, yet TCRdb's version contains in-frame clones alone and is incomplete. The table lists some 140,000 clones, 75% to 85% of them singletons. Sample: peripheral blood. Every receptor here comes from a woman in her 70s with COVID-19, enrolled during active disease. Each CDR3 is given with its conserved first and last residue. D genes are given only for firm matches. Rows give clone size only sometimes, using once, few, many, or a class for an expanded clone.

D: TRBD2
length: 15
V: TRBV2
size: once
J: TRBJ2-5
DNA: TGTGCCAGCAGTGCTGGACTAGCGGGGATAGAGACCCAGTACTTC
CDR3: CASSAGLAGIETQYF

D: .
length: 13
V: TRBV19
size: .
J: TRBJ1-2
DNA: TGTGCCAGTAGTATTAGGACTCGAGATGGCTACACCTTC
CDR3: CASSIRTRDGYTF

D: .
length: 15
V: TRBV5-4
size: .
J: TRBJ2-7
DNA: TGTGCCAGCAGCCTAAAACTAGGCCCCATCGGCGAGCAGTACTTC
CDR3: CASSLKLGPIGEQYF

D: .
length: 16
V: TRBV5-5
size: .
J: TRBJ1-1
DNA: TGTGCCAGCAGCTTGGGGACGGGGAGTTGGGGCACTGAAGCTTTCTTT
CDR3: CASSLGTGSWGTEAFF

D: .
length: 14
V: TRBV7-9
size: few
J: TRBJ2-7
DNA: TGTGCCAGCAGCTCCACGGGGATCCGGTCCGAGCAGTACTTC
CDR3: CASSSTGIRSEQYF

D: .
length: 14
V: TRBV27
size: .
J: TRBJ1-6
DNA: TGTGCCAGCAGTTTAGAACAGGGTCTTTCTCCCCTCCACTTT
CDR3: CASSLEQGLSPLHF

D: TRBD1
length: 16
V: TRBV5-1
size: .
J: TRBJ2-1
DNA: TGCGCCAGCAGCCAAGGCGGGACAGGGGGGAACAATGAGCAGTTCTTC
CDR3: CASSQGGTGGNNEQFF

D: .
length: 18
V: TRBV7-9
size: few
J: TRBJ1-3
DNA: TGTGCCAGCAGACACCCACCGGGACATATGATCTCTGGAAACACCATATATTTT
CDR3: CASRHPPGHMISGNTIYF

D: TRBD2
length: 17
V: TRBV5-1
size: .
J: TRBJ2-1
DNA: TGCGCCAGCAACCTCAGGACTAGCGGGGGGGAGATCGATGAGCAGTTCTTC
CDR3: CASNLRTSGGEIDEQFF

D: TRBD2
length: 16
V: TRBV3-1/TRBV3-2
size: .
J: TRBJ2-1
DNA: TGTGCCAGCAGCCGCCTCGGGACTAGCGGGGGTGCTGAGCAGTTCTTC
CDR3: CASSRLGTSGGAEQFF

D: TRBD2
length: 15
V: TRBV2
size: .
J: TRBJ2-2
DNA: TGTGCCAGCAGTTCACAATTAACTAGCGCCGGGGAGCTGTTTTTT
CDR3: CASSSQLTSAGELFF

D: TRBD1
length: 15
V: TRBV3-1/TRBV3-2
size: .
J: TRBJ1-1
DNA: TGTGCCAGCAGTGCGACACAGGGGGCAAACACTGAAGCTTTCTTT
CDR3: CASSATQGANTEAFF

D: .
length: 14
V: TRBV25-1
size: .
J: TRBJ1-6
DNA: TGTGCCAGCAGTGCTACAGGGTTAAATTCACCCCTCCACTTT
CDR3: CASSATGLNSPLHF

D: .
length: 15
V: TRBV7-2
size: .
J: TRBJ2-1
DNA: TGTGCCAGCAGCTTATCTTGGGCTAGCGTCAATGAGCAGTTCTTC
CDR3: CASSLSWASVNEQFF

D: TRBD2
length: 15
V: TRBV6-5
size: .
J: TRBJ2-1
DNA: TGTGCCAGCAGCCAGACTAGCGGGGGGGCAGCTGAGCAGTTCTTC
CDR3: CASSQTSGGAAEQFF

D: .
length: 15
V: TRBV9
size: once
J: TRBJ1-1
DNA: TGTGCCAGCAGCTCCACCACCTGGGCCGGCACTGAAGCTTTCTTT
CDR3: CASSSTTWAGTEAFF

D: TRBD1
length: 15
V: TRBV11-2
size: .
J: TRBJ1-5
DNA: TGTGCCAGCAGCCCTCAGGGGTTAGGGGGCGAGCCCCAGCATTTT
CDR3: CASSPQGLGGEPQHF

D: .
length: 15
V: TRBV7-2
size: once
J: TRBJ1-6
DNA: TGTGCCAGCAGCTTAGTAAGGGGATCGGGTTCACCCCTCCACTTT
CDR3: CASSLVRGSGSPLHF

D: .
length: 15
V: TRBV9
size: once
J: TRBJ2-3
DNA: TGTGCCAGCAGCACGGGGTTTTCTAGCACAGATACGCAGTATTTT
CDR3: CASSTGFSSTDTQYF

D: TRBD2
length: 17
V: TRBV30
size: .
J: TRBJ2-3
DNA: TGTGCCTGGAGTCGGACTAGCGGGGGGTTTGGCACAGATACGCAGTATTTT
CDR3: CAWSRTSGGFGTDTQYF

D: .
length: 14
V: TRBV3-1/TRBV3-2
size: .
J: TRBJ1-2
DNA: TGTGCCAGCAGTCGGGGTGAAGGGGCGGGGGGCTACACCTTC
CDR3: CASSRGEGAGGYTF

D: TRBD1
length: 13
V: TRBV2
size: .
J: TRBJ1-2
DNA: TGTGCCAGCAGGGGACAGTCTAACTATGGCTACACCTTC
CDR3: CASRGQSNYGYTF